The entry below describes one TCR beta chain. What it recognizes is unknown. A single record per CDR3 protein comes from TCRdb applying MiXCR to the 5' RACE reads. Of roughly 450,000 distinct CDR3 sequences in the sample, 20% to 30% are singletons; the top ten hold 0.89%. This sample stems from a study of CD8 T cells in ankylosing spondylitis. Broader study findings: For ankylosing spondylitis blood, a TCR beta motif of about eight highly homologous variants appeared characteristic.

The V end lost 5 bases, the J end lost 3 bases, and 13 bases lay between the germline ends. In germline, CDR1 is LGHDT, CDR2 YNNKEL (reference sequence). This CDR3 spans 15 amino acids. The sample consisted of blood, either unsorted or a sorted T cell fraction (not recorded which). V usage is TRBV3-1 and J usage is TRBJ1-4, with D tentatively TRBD1 (6 bases). The source is a male donor with ankylosing spondylitis. CDR3 nucleotide sequence: TGTGCCAGCAGCTTACAACAGGGTCCTAATGAAAAACTGTTTTTT. Translated: CASSLQQGPNEKLFF.